This T cell receptor (beta chain) was identified during a study of T-cell memory formation after mild COVID-19. Looked up from germline, CDR1 is SGHRS and CDR2 is YFSETQ. CDR3 length: 15 amino acids. Trimming at V came to 5 bases and at J to 4 bases, leaving 5 bases not matched to a gene. Each CDR3 protein is one row after TCRdb ran MiXCR on the 5' RACE reads. Here the sample spans about 320,000 distinct CDR3 sequences, about 13% being singletons. Points on this clonotype: Its antigen is still unknown.

Regarding the study as a whole: Second-wave clones that peaked on day 37 lacked confirmed SARS-CoV-2 specificity. From day 15 to 85, contracting clones were balanced between CD4 and CD8, whereas later expanders leaned toward CD4+. Mainly in CM and EM were contracting CD4+ clones; CD8+ were in EMRA. The study detected some responding clones in pre-infection memory, suggesting cross-reactive memory joined.

The chain is built from TRBV5-1 and TRBJ2-1, with 11 bases that match TRBD2. The origin of this receptor is a man aged 18 to 35 who had mild COVID-19 (a few samples of this study predate the infection). Cell type and time point are not known. The material sequenced was PBMCs or a T cell subset sorted from them (not recorded which). The CDR3 sequence is CASRSSGGTYNEQFF. Here the CDR3 DNA reads TGCGCCAGCAGATCTAGCGGGGGGACTTACAATGAGCAGTTCTTC.